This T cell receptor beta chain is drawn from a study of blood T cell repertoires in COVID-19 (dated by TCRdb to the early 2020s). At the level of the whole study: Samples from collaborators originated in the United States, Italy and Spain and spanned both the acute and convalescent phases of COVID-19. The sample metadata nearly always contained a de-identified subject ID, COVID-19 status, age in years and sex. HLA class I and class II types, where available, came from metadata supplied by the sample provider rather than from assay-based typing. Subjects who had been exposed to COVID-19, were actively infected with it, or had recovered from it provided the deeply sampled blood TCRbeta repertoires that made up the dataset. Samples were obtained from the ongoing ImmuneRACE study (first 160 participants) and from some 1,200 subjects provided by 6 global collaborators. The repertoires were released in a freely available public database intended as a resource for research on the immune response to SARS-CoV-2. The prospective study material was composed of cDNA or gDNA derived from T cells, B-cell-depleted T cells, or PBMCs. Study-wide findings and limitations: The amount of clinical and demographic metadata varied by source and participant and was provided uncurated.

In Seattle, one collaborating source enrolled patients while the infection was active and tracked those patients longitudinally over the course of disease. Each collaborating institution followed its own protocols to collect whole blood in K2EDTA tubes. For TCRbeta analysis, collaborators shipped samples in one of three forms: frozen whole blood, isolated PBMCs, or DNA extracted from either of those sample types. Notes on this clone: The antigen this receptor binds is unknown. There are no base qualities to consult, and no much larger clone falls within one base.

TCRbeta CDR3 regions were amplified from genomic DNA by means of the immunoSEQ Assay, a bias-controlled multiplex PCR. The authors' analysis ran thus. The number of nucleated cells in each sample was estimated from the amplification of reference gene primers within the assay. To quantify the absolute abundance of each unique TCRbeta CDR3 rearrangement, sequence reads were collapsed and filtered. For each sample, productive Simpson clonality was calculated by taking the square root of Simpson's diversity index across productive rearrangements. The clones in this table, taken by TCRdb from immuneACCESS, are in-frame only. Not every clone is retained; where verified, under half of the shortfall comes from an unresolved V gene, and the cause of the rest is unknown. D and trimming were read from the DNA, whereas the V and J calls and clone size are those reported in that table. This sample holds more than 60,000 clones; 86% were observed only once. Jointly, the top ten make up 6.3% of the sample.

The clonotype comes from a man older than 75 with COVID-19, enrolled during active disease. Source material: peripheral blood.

In nucleotide form, the sequence is TGTGCCAGCAGTGCCGGGGGACAGTCCCACTATGGCTACACCTTC. This yields the protein CASSAGGQSHYGYTF. This chain joins TRBV25-1 to TRBJ1-2; TRBD1 matches 7 bases in the middle. V is cut back by 4 bases and J by 3 bases, with 8 bases in the junction unmatched. Spanning cysteine to phenylalanine, the CDR3 consists of 15 amino acids. Kept here is only the CDR3 DNA, which spans 45 bases and is read in frame from base 1. The germline V gene yields MGHDK for CDR1 and SYGVNS for CDR2.